Listed here are 26 T cell receptor beta chains from one sample, sequenced in a study of blood T cells in healthy people across ages (dated by TCRdb to the mid-2010s). Libraries were prepared through 5' RACE. TCRdb shows the sequencer as Illumina HiSeq 2500. The second PCR ran for roughly 6 to 11 cycles and used a J-beta primer mix along with a sample-barcoded 5' primer. The public reads were quality trimmed at Q25 with fastp and then assembled into clones with MiXCR by TCRdb, keeping productive beta chains. Rows with one shared CDR3 protein collapse into an entry with the most common genes and DNA. The sample profile shows over 1,200,000 distinct CDR3 sequences; approximately 59% of them were found once. 6.5% to 8.5% of the sample is in the top ten clones. The sample consisted of blood. The receptors originated from a man in his late teens or twenties in good health.

The chain is built from TRBV29-1 and TRBJ2-5; 11 bases align to TRBD2. The CDR3 loop spans 14 amino acids. Germline V gene sequence: CDR1 SQVTM, CDR2 ANQGSEA. The junction had 6 bases not matched to a gene; V was cut back by 4 bases and J by 5 bases. The DNA for the CDR3 is TGCAGCGTTGCGACTAGCGGGACTTCGGAGACCCAGTACTTC. This codes for CSVATSGTSETQYF.

The rearrangement joins TRBV12-5 to TRBJ2-1; possibly TRBD2 for D (6 bases). The germline V and J ends were trimmed by 2 bases and 7 bases, with 15 bases remaining between them. Germline V gene sequence: CDR1 LGHNT, CDR2 FRNRAP. The CDR3 has 15 residues. The CDR3: CASGLMGGGENEQFF. In nucleotides, the CDR3 is TGTGCTAGTGGTTTGATGGGTGGAGGGGAAAATGAGCAGTTCTTC.

CDR3: CASSLQGPNTGELFF. CDR3 DNA sequence: TGTGCCAGCAGCTTACAGGGACCGAACACCGGGGAGCTGTTTTTT. V is TRBV7-8 and J is TRBJ2-2; D tentatively reads TRBD1 or TRBD2 (5 bases each). CDR3 length: 15 residues. The V gene lost 2 bases and the J gene lost 0 bases, with 7 bases spanning the gap. Per the germline V gene, CDR1 is SGHVS and CDR2 is FQNEAQ.

In this sample, this clonotype turned up once. The gene calls are TRBV20-1 and TRBJ2-7; 11 nucleotides line up with TRBD2. Germline V gives CDR1 DFQATT, CDR2 SNEGSKA (reference sequence). V dropped 8 bases and J dropped 7; count of bases not matched to a gene: 13. This CDR3 has 14 residues. DNA of the CDR3: TGCAGTACCACGATAGCGGGAGGGCCCAGGGAGCAGTACTTC. Its translation is CSTTIAGGPREQYF.

This clonotype appeared a few times. The V call is TRBV6-5, the J call TRBJ2-7; weak D call: TRBD1 (6 bases). Germline assignment: CDR1 MNHEY and CDR2 SVGAGI. The CDR3 covers 13 residues. The V end was cut by 8 bases, the J end by 5 bases, with 16 bases between. The CDR3 is CASGGGRGNEQYF. DNA for the CDR3: TGTGCCAGCGGTGGAGGCAGGGGCAACGAGCAGTACTTC.

The CDR3 protein is CSAMRTGDTEAFF. As DNA, the CDR3 is TGCAGTGCTATGCGGACAGGGGACACTGAAGCTTTCTTT. The chain carries TRBV20-1 and TRBJ1-1; 9 bases agree with TRBD1. The CDR3 totals 13 residues. Germline-derived CDR1 and CDR2 are DFQATT and SNEGSKA (reference sequence). With V trimmed by 4 bases and J by 3 bases, 3 bases remained unmatched.

The CDR3 loop reads CASSAPQGASETQYF. The DNA for the CDR3 is TGTGCCAGCAGCGCGCCACAGGGGGCTTCGGAGACCCAGTACTTC. The chain couples TRBV4-2 to TRBJ2-5, with TRBD1 identical over 9 bases. V lost 5 bases, J lost 5 bases, and 9 bases stayed unmatched. The germline V gene has CDR1 LGHNA and CDR2 YNFKEQ. This CDR3 is built from 15 residues.

V is TRBV5-1 and J is TRBJ2-5; D is possibly TRBD1 or TRBD2 (6 bases each). This CDR3 region has 15 residues. CDR1 is SGHRS, CDR2 YFSETQ, per germline. The V gene lost 4 bases and the J gene lost 1 base, with 14 bases spanning the gap. This CDR3 is CASSVPGGSQETQYF. Written as DNA, the CDR3 is TGCGCCAGCAGCGTACCCGGGGGCAGCCAAGAGACCCAGTACTTC.

This clonotype was observed a few times. This rearrangement joins TRBV7-2 to TRBJ2-7, with a weak D call TRBD2 (6 bases). Per the germline V gene, CDR1 is SGHTA and CDR2 is FQGNSA. Trimming shortened V by 3 bases and J by 5 bases, and 14 bases separated the two germline ends. The CDR3 is made up of 14 amino acids. The CDR3 nucleotides are TGTGCCAGCAGCTTTTTAACGGGGGTGGACGAGCAGTACTTC. Translation gives CASSFLTGVDEQYF.

The chain uses TRBV27 and TRBJ2-6; D may match TRBD1 or TRBD2 (5 bases each). The germline V gene encodes CDR1 MNHEY and CDR2 SMNVEV (reference sequence). The CDR3 totals 19 residues. Trimming removed 1 base at V and 0 bases at J, with 16 bases between. CDR3 sequence: CASSLCDRIGSSGANVLTF. CDR3 nucleotide sequence: TGTGCCAGCAGTTTATGCGACAGAATTGGGAGCTCTGGGGCCAACGTCCTGACTTTC.

This sequence joins TRBV12-3 or TRBV12-4 and TRBJ1-2; D is undetermined. CDR3 length equals 13 residues. V lost 0 bases, J lost 4 bases, and 6 bases lay in between. The CDR3 spells CASSLAIGYGYTF. The DNA for the CDR3 is TGTGCCAGCAGTTTAGCCATCGGCTATGGCTACACCTTC.

CDR3 coding DNA: TGTGCCAGCAGTTCGGGGACACGCGGAAACACCATATATTTT. Protein product: CASSSGTRGNTIYF. This rearrangement joins TRBV27 to TRBJ1-3; possibly TRBD1 for D (6 bases). The germline gives CDR1 MNHEY, CDR2 SMNVEV (reference sequence). The length of the CDR3 is 14 residues. V was shortened by 4 bases and J by 4 bases, with 11 bases between the two germline ends.

The rearrangement uses TRBV15 and TRBJ2-1, with TRBD1 as a possible D gene (6 bases). Germline assignment: CDR1 LNHNV and CDR2 YYDKDF (reference sequence). Deletions cut 1 base from V and 8 bases from J, with 18 bases between. The CDR3 runs to 16 residues. CDR3 DNA sequence: TGTGCCACCAGCAGAGCCAGGGGCCAGGCTATTCATGAGCAGTTCTTC. Protein sequence: CATSRARGQAIHEQFF.

The chain employs TRBV27 and TRBJ1-5; 10 positions match TRBD1. Trimming cost V 5 bases and J 5 bases; bases outside gene matches: 6. CDR3 size: 15 residues. CDR1 is MNHEY, CDR2 SMNVEV, per germline (reference sequence). The CDR3 sequence is CASSPLGQGYQPQHF. The CDR3 DNA reads TGTGCCAGCAGTCCCTTGGGACAGGGGTATCAGCCCCAGCATTTT.

This clonotype has only one observation. The chain joins TRBV4-1 to TRBJ1-5; 10 bases map to TRBD1. From germline, CDR1 is MGHRA and CDR2 YSYEKL. This CDR3 is built from 18 residues. The junction had 9 bases not matched to a gene; V was cut back by 2 bases and J by 2 bases. The CDR3 here is CASSQRLTGGFGNQPQHF. The DNA of the CDR3 is TGCGCCAGCAGCCAACGTCTGACAGGGGGCTTTGGCAATCAGCCCCAGCATTTT.

This chain uses TRBV11-2 with TRBJ2-7; 7 nucleotides agree with TRBD1. After removal of 5 bases from V and 4 bases from J, the junction contained 5 bases not matched to a gene. The length of the CDR3 is 13 residues. CDR1 and CDR2 from the germline V gene are SGHAT and FQNNGV. The CDR3 bases are TGTGCCAGCAGCCAGACAGGGTGGTACGAGCAGTACTTC. It specifies CASSQTGWYEQYF.

This chain connects TRBV4-1 to TRBJ2-7; D not certain. The CDR3 spans 14 residues. The ends were cut back, 2 bases at V and 2 bases at J, with 10 bases in the middle. CDR1 and CDR2 (germline): MGHRA, YSYEKL. Here the CDR3 reads CASSQPAETYEQYF. The DNA of the CDR3 is TGCGCCAGCAGCCAACCCGCGGAGACCTACGAGCAGTACTTC.

V is TRBV20-1 and J is TRBJ2-7, with a tentative D call TRBD1 (5 bases). The CDR3 length is 11 residues. The germline gives CDR1 DFQATT, CDR2 SNEGSKA (reference sequence). V dropped 4 bases and J dropped 3 bases, with 7 bases sitting between them. CDR3 loop: CSAMGRYEQYF. CDR3 in DNA: TGCAGTGCTATGGGGCGCTACGAGCAGTACTTC.

V and J are TRBV7-8 and TRBJ2-5; no clear D. The germline CDR1 and CDR2 sequences are SGHVS and FQNEAQ. The CDR3 is made up of 16 amino acids. Deletions cut 2 bases from V and 1 base from J, with 14 bases between. The CDR3 sequence is CASSLSLDLGQETQYF. For the CDR3, the DNA is TGTGCCAGCAGCTTATCCCTTGATCTGGGCCAAGAGACCCAGTACTTC.

In this sample, this clonotype turned up once. V and J are TRBV5-1 and TRBJ1-2, with D perhaps TRBD1 (5 bases). V was trimmed by 1 base and J by 13 bases, leaving 20 bases between them. This CDR3 comprises 14 residues. From germline, CDR1 is SGHRS and CDR2 YFSETQ. As DNA, the CDR3 is TGCGCCAGCAGCTTGTCCACGGGACGGCAAGTTCCCACCTTC. It is translated as CASSLSTGRQVPTF.

The chain is built from TRBV18 and TRBJ2-7; 11 bases agree with TRBD2. CDR1 and CDR2 from the germline V gene are KGHSH and LQKENI. The junction had 5 bases not matched to a gene; V was cut back by 3 bases and J by 1 base. The CDR3 sequence is 16 residues long. The CDR3 reads CASSPLPSGRSYEQYF. CDR3 DNA: TGTGCCAGCTCACCCCTTCCTAGCGGGAGGTCCTACGAGCAGTACTTC.

The genes are TRBV6-1 and TRBJ2-7; TRBD1 is a possible D gene (5 bases). Deletions cut 8 bases from V and 5 bases from J, with 19 bases between. From germline, CDR1 is MNHNS and CDR2 SASEGT. This CDR3 comprises 14 residues. CDR3 amino acids: CASGENFTGDEQYF. The CDR3 DNA is TGTGCCAGCGGCGAAAATTTTACAGGAGACGAGCAGTACTTC.

The chain couples TRBV6-5 to TRBJ2-1; 8 positions match TRBD1. Germline assignment: CDR1 MNHEY and CDR2 SVGAGI. The CDR3 spans 13 residues. Trimming cost V 6 bases and J 6 bases; bases outside gene matches: 4. Here the CDR3 reads CASSITGGNEQFF. CDR3 in DNA: TGTGCCAGCAGCATCACAGGGGGCAATGAGCAGTTCTTC.

The chain recombines TRBV13 with TRBJ2-3; 7 positions match TRBD1. This CDR3 has 14 residues. Germline CDR1 reads PRHDT; CDR2 reads FYEKMQ (reference sequence). The J segment lost 4 bases and the V segment lost 4 bases, leaving 5 bases of the junction unmatched. Here the CDR3 DNA reads TGTGCCAGCAGCTCACAGGGGTCTTCAGATACGCAGTATTTT. It codes for CASSSQGSSDTQYF.

The J gene is TRBJ2-7, the V gene TRBV19; D remains unclear. The CDR3 totals 13 residues. CDR1 LNHDA and CDR2 SQIVND come from the germline V gene (reference sequence). V lost 1 base and J lost 6, with 10 bases in between. In DNA, the CDR3 is TGTGCCAGTAGTATAGGAGTTACAAGCGAGCAGTACTTC. Protein: CASSIGVTSEQYF.

As regards this clonotype: The junction shows a germline mismatch at one end, possibly a read error. The V gene is TRBV9, the J gene TRBJ2-5, with D possibly TRBD1 on 5 matching bases. This CDR3 comprises 11 residues. In germline, CDR1 is SGDLS, CDR2 YYNGEE. The CDR3 loop is CASGVDSTQYF. The CDR3 DNA reads as TGTGCCAGCGGCGTAGACAGTACCCAGTACTTC.